This TCR beta chain comes out of a study of T cells after yellow fever vaccination. This CDR3 contains 13 residues. V gave up 6 bases and J gave up 5 bases; unmatched junction bases: 5. TCRdb re-derived calls from the 5' RACE reads in MiXCR, one entry per CDR3 protein. The table includes just under 85,000 distinct CDR3 sequences, about an eighth detected once. The V gene is TRBV12-3 or TRBV12-4, the J gene TRBJ2-3; 7 bases fit TRBD1. The sequences come from CD8+ T cells not binding an NS4B(214-222) dextramer, sorted from PBMCs, collected roughly 20 days after the first yellow fever vaccination. The TCR sequence derives from a man between 18 and 29 years old who received the YFV17D yellow fever vaccine. CDR3: CASRKTGEDTQYF. The CDR3, as DNA: TGTGCCAGCAGAAAAACAGGGGAAGATACGCAGTATTTT.